This entry lists 17 T cell receptor beta chains sequenced from one sample in a study of control samples from healthy donors and cancer patients. The method was immunoSEQ multiplex PCR; TCRdb's version includes in-frame clones alone and lacks a portion of them. This sample carries about 96,000 clones, more than 85% of them seen once, and the ten largest clones take about 7.3%. The sample comprised blood. The receptors were gathered from a man between 18 and 29 years old in good health.

V is TRBV6-6 and J is TRBJ1-2; D unclear. Germline values: CDR1 MNHNY, CDR2 SVGAGI (reference sequence). With 5 bases removed from V and 5 bases from J, the gap between germline ends came to 9 bases. CDR3 length equals 12 residues. The chain's CDR3 is CASSPERYGYTF. The DNA of the CDR3 is TGTGCCAGCAGTCCCGAACGGTATGGCTACACCTTC.

The V gene is TRBV5-1, the J gene TRBJ2-1, with 8 bases that match TRBD2. The V segment lost 0 bases and the J segment 8 bases; nucleotides outside the gene matches: 10. This CDR3 has 16 amino acids. Germline values: CDR1 SGHRS, CDR2 YFSETQ. In DNA, the CDR3 is TGCGCCAGCAGCTTGGTTTCTCCGGGGGGGCGAGATGAGCAGTTCTTC. Residues: CASSLVSPGGRDEQFF.

The chain links TRBV5-5 to TRBJ1-1; no definite D call. Germline loops: CDR1 SGHKS, CDR2 YYEKEE (reference sequence). Trimming removed 4 bases at V and 1 base at J, with 14 bases between. The CDR3 sequence is 15 residues long. The CDR3 sequence is CASSPSWQPNTEAFF. The CDR3 DNA reads TGTGCCAGCAGCCCGTCGTGGCAGCCGAACACTGAAGCTTTCTTT.

CDR3 sequence reads: CASSSVTYGYTF. DNA of the CDR3: TGTGCCAGCTCATCAGTTACCTATGGCTACACCTTC. The chain links TRBV18 to TRBJ1-2; D gene uncertain. This CDR3 is built from 12 residues. Germline V CDR1 and CDR2: KGHSH, LQKENI. Trimming shortened V by 5 bases and J by 4 bases, and 8 bases separated the two germline ends.

This rearrangement joins TRBV27 to TRBJ2-3; the D gene is possibly TRBD2 (7 bases). Looked up from germline, CDR1 is MNHEY and CDR2 is SMNVEV (reference sequence). This CDR3 has 16 residues. V was clipped by 6 bases and J by 2 bases, with 18 bases between them. CDR3 in amino acids: CASRPLGGATTDTQYF. CDR3 bases: TGTGCCAGCAGACCCCTTGGGGGGGCCACCACAGATACGCAGTATTTT.

A few counts support this clone. The chain uses TRBV5-4 and TRBJ2-3; D is ambiguous. The ends were cut back, 0 bases at V and 5 bases at J, with 4 bases in the middle. There are 12 residues in the CDR3. The germline V gene has CDR1 SGHNT and CDR2 YYREEE (reference sequence). The CDR3 nucleotides read TGTGCCAGCAGCTTGGAGGTAGATACGCAGTATTTT. This gives the protein CASSLEVDTQYF.

The chain carries TRBV21-1 and TRBJ1-2; the tabulated D call, TRBD1, remains unverified against the DNA. TRBV21-1 is recorded as a pseudogene. This CDR3 is 13 amino acids long. The CDR3 DNA reads TGTGCCAGCGGTCCACAAAAAACAGGGCCGGCCACCTTC. Amino acid sequence: CASGPQKTGPATF.

The rearrangement joins TRBV29-1 to TRBJ2-7; D is unresolved. Deletions cut 6 bases from V and 0 bases from J, with 6 bases between. The length of the CDR3 is 11 residues. Germline CDR1 is SQVTM and CDR2 is ANQGSEA. The CDR3 DNA follows: TGCAGCGTCTCAGACTCCTACGAGCAGTACTTC. It encodes CSVSDSYEQYF.

V is TRBV5-6 and J is TRBJ1-2; 7 positions agree with TRBD1. Germline CDR1 is SGHDT and CDR2 is YYEEEE. The CDR3 spans 13 residues. J was trimmed by 3 bases and V by 6 bases; bases with no gene match: 5. CDR3 region: CASKLTGHYGYTF. The CDR3 DNA is TGTGCCAGCAAGCTGACAGGGCACTATGGCTACACCTTC.

This sequence joins TRBV5-1 and TRBJ1-1; D is unresolved. Per the germline V gene, CDR1 is SGHRS and CDR2 is YFSETQ. This CDR3 comprises 15 residues. V was pared by 4 bases and J by 1 base, with 14 bases between. Here the CDR3 DNA reads TGCGCCAGCAGCATTGGAGGGTCGGGGAACACTGAAGCTTTCTTT. It codes for CASSIGGSGNTEAFF.

V usage is TRBV7-2 and J usage is TRBJ1-2; 9 bases map to TRBD1. The CDR3 totals 13 residues. Germline loops: CDR1 SGHTA, CDR2 FQGNSA. V was pared by 5 bases and J by 2 bases, with 0 bases of the junction left unmatched. The CDR3 region is CASSGQGNYGYTF. CDR3 DNA: TGTGCCAGCAGCGGACAGGGGAACTATGGCTACACCTTC.

The J gene is TRBJ2-7, the V gene TRBV7-6; no clear D. The germline V gene has CDR1 SGHVS and CDR2 FNYEAQ. The CDR3 loop spans 13 amino acids. V lost 1 base to trimming and J lost 2 bases, with 6 bases between them. CDR3 nucleotides: TGTGCCAGCAGCTTAGAAACTACCTACGAGCAGTACTTC. It translates to CASSLETTYEQYF.

The gene calls are TRBV12-3 or TRBV12-4 and TRBJ2-7; TRBD2 matches at 11 bases. The CDR3 is made up of 13 amino acids. V shed 6 bases, J shed 11 bases, and the junction held 9 bases outside the gene matches. The DNA for the CDR3 is TGTGCCAGCAGATCGACTAGCGGGGCCCGTGAGTACTTC. Translation: CASRSTSGAREYF.

The J gene is TRBJ1-4, the V gene TRBV4-2, with TRBD1 matching over 7 bases. Germline CDR1 reads LGHNA; CDR2 reads YNFKEQ. This CDR3 has 16 amino acids. Trimming cost V 2 bases and J 3 bases; bases outside gene matches: 6. CDR3: CASSQFTGAPNEKLFF. The CDR3 bases are TGTGCCAGCAGCCAATTTACAGGGGCTCCTAATGAAAAACTGTTTTTT.

V gene TRBV5-1 combines with J gene TRBJ2-6, with D uncertain. Germline V gene lookup returns CDR1 SGHRS and CDR2 YFSETQ. This CDR3 is 18 amino acids long. V was clipped by 4 bases and J by 0 bases, with 17 bases between them. CDR3 sequence reads: CASSPTLIEVSGANVLTF. The DNA of the CDR3 is TGCGCCAGCAGCCCTACGCTTATAGAAGTCTCTGGGGCCAACGTCCTGACTTTC.

The chain links TRBV13 to TRBJ2-7; 14 bases agree with TRBD2. V was pared by 3 bases and J by 3 bases, with 4 bases of the junction left unmatched. This CDR3 contains 16 residues. From germline, CDR1 is PRHDT and CDR2 FYEKMQ (reference sequence). This CDR3 is CASSLGTSGGYYEQYF. CDR3 nucleotide sequence: TGTGCCAGCAGCTTGGGGACTAGCGGGGGCTACTACGAGCAGTACTTC. Full variable domain (missing parts from reference TRBV13 and TRBJ2-7): AAGVIQSPRHLIKEKRETATLKCYPIPRHDTVYWYQQGPGQDPQFLISFYEKMQSDKGSIPDRFSAQQFSDYHSELNMSSLELGDSALYFCASSLGTSGGYYEQYFGPGTRLTVT.

The rearrangement links TRBV27 to TRBJ1-1; D is undetermined. This CDR3 has 13 residues. The germline gives CDR1 MNHEY, CDR2 SMNVEV (reference sequence). The germline V and J ends were trimmed by 3 bases and 5 bases, with 10 bases remaining between them. The CDR3 spells CASSLAPGTEAFF. In DNA form, the CDR3 reads TGTGCCAGCAGTTTGGCCCCGGGGACTGAAGCTTTCTTT.